The next 6 T cell receptor beta chains were all read from a single sample in a study of T cell responses to AZD1222 COVID-19 vaccine. Method: immunoSEQ multiplex PCR; TCRdb's copy keeps in-frame clones and lacks some. There are tens of thousands of clones in the sample; about 91% occur only once, and about a tenth lies in the top ten. The sequencing here drew on peripheral blood, taken 28 days after the second dose of the MenACWY control vaccine. These receptors were collected from an adult who received the MenACWY meningococcal vaccine as a control.

The genes are TRBV14 and TRBJ2-7; weak D call: TRBD1 (6 bases). Deletions cut 4 bases from V and 0 bases from J, with 13 bases between. CDR3 length: 15 amino acids. Germline CDR1 reads SGHDN; CDR2 reads FVKESK. CDR3 DNA: TGTGCCAGCAGCCGCGGACAGATGAGCTCCTACGAGCAGTACTTC. This codes for CASSRGQMSSYEQYF.

This chain uses TRBV10-3 with TRBJ1-2; TRBD1 agrees at 12 bases. The V gene end was trimmed by 10 bases and the J gene end by 8 bases; junction bases not matched to a gene: 8. From germline, CDR1 is ENHRY and CDR2 SYGVKD. This CDR3 contains 13 residues. The CDR3 sequence is CASGGQGAEGYTF. Here the CDR3 DNA reads TGTGCCAGCGGGGGACAGGGGGCAGAAGGCTACACCTTC.

The chain combines TRBV30 with TRBJ1-4; D ambiguous. The V and J ends lost 4 bases and 4 bases respectively, with 10 bases between them. This CDR3 is 13 amino acids long. The germline CDR1 and CDR2 sequences are GTSNPN and SVGIG (reference sequence). The CDR3 is CAWNEGHNEKLFF. CDR3 nucleotides: TGTGCCTGGAACGAAGGCCATAATGAAAAACTGTTTTTT.

The chain couples TRBV9 to TRBJ1-2; the D gene is possibly TRBD1 (5 bases). CDR1 and CDR2 from the germline V gene are SGDLS and YYNGEE. The V end lost 0 bases, the J end lost 2 bases, and 14 bases lay between the germline ends. The length of the CDR3 is 16 residues. The CDR3 nucleotides read TGTGCCAGCAGCGTAGAAGGGGCGGGTAAAAACTATGGCTACACCTTC. Its protein is CASSVEGAGKNYGYTF.

The chain employs TRBV24-1 and TRBJ1-5; D gene unclear. Germline values: CDR1 KGHDR, CDR2 SFDVKD. Between the trimmed V and J ends, which lost 5 bases and 7 bases, there was a span of 11 bases. This CDR3 region has 13 residues. CDR3 in DNA: TGTGCCACCAGTGGAAAGGGCCGGCAGCCCCAGCATTTT. Translated, it gives CATSGKGRQPQHF.

The chain couples TRBV4-2 to TRBJ2-2; TRBD1 aligns across 12 bases. Unmatched junction bases numbered 3, after V lost 4 bases and J lost 0 bases. The CDR3 has 17 residues. Germline CDR1 LGHNA, CDR2 YNFKEQ. The CDR3 loop reads CASSRGQGASNTGELFF. In DNA, the CDR3 is TGTGCCAGCAGCCGGGGACAGGGGGCTTCGAACACCGGGGAGCTGTTTTTT.